The clone carrying this T cell receptor beta chain was counted at least ten times. Its antigen remains unidentified. This sample was included in a study of Graves' ophthalmopathy and Graves' hyperthyroidism. Study-wide findings and caveats: In predicting ophthalmopathy progression, the model reached over 70% sensitivity and 72% to 85% specificity. Blood also contained most of the expanded thyroid clonotypes above 0.001 frequency.

TCR beta CDR3 amplification used RNA transcripts. In the first round, RT-PCR was carried out with HTBI primers, and a multiplex PCR formed the second round. Via MiXCR, TCRdb re-called the multiplex PCR reads, giving one row per CDR3 protein. The sample consists of about 370,000 distinct CDR3 sequences, around 18% of them appearing once. The CDR3 has 14 residues. Germline V CDR1 and CDR2: MNHNY, SVGAGI (reference sequence). V shed 2 bases and J shed 5 bases, with 12 bases lying between them. This chain joins TRBV6-6 and TRBJ1-1; the D is unclear. This TCR derives from a woman younger than 35 with Graves' ophthalmopathy. Sequencing input: peripheral blood. CDR3 loop: CASSYGRGGTEAFF. The CDR3 nucleotides read TGTGCCAGCAGTTACGGTCGGGGAGGGACTGAAGCTTTCTTT.